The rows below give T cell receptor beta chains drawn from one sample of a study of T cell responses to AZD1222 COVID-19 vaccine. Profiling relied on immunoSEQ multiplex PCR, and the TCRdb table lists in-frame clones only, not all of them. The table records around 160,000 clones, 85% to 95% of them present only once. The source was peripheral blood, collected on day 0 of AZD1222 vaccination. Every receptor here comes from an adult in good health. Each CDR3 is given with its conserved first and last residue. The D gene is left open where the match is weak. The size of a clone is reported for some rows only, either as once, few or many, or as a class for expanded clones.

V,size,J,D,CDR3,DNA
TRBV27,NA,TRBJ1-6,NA,CASSVTHREPLHF,TGTGCCAGCAGTGTAACCCACAGGGAACCCCTCCACTTT
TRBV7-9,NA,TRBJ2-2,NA,CASSLGVTTNTGELFF,TGTGCCAGCAGCTTAGGTGTGACAACGAACACCGGGGAGCTGTTTTTT
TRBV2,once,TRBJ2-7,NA,CASSIQGGLAVEQYF,TGTGCCAGCAGTATTCAGGGGGGTCTAGCCGTCGAGCAGTACTTC
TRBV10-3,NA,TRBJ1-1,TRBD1,CAISVIQGNAEAFF,TGTGCCATCAGTGTAATACAGGGGAACGCTGAAGCTTTCTTT
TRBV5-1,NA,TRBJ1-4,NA,CASSLGQRGTNEKLFF,TGCGCCAGCAGCTTGGGACAGCGGGGTACTAATGAAAAACTGTTTTTT
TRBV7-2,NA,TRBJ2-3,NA,CASSLNQGSWDTQYF,TGTGCCAGCAGCTTGAATCAGGGGTCATGGGATACGCAGTATTTT
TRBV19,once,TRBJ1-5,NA,CASEVIAGNQPQHF,TGTGCCAGCGAGGTGATAGCGGGCAATCAGCCCCAGCATTTT
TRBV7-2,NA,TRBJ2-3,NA,CASSLGTSTDTQYF,TGTGCCAGCAGCTTAGGGACTAGCACAGATACGCAGTATTTT
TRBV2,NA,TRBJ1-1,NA,CASRPQPNEAFF,TGTGCCAGCAGGCCACAGCCGAATGAAGCTTTCTTT
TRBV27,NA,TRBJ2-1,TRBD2,CASSPQGLAGTNEQFF,TGTGCCAGCAGTCCCCAGGGACTAGCGGGTACCAATGAGCAGTTCTTC
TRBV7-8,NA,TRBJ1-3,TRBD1,CASSLGPRTGGGNTIYF,TGTGCCAGCAGCTTAGGGCCCCGGACAGGGGGCGGAAACACCATATATTTT
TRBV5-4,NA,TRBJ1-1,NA,CASSPVRDTEAFF,TGTGCCAGCAGCCCCGTCAGGGACACTGAAGCTTTCTTT
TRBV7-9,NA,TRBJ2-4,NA,CASTTRENIQYF,TGTGCCAGCACCACGCGGGAAAACATTCAGTACTTC
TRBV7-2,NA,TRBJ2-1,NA,CASSSPETGFNEQFF,TGTGCCAGCAGCTCCCCCGAGACGGGCTTCAATGAGCAGTTCTTC
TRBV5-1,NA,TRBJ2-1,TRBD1,CASSSKGQGGNEQFF,TGCGCCAGCAGTTCGAAGGGACAGGGGGGCAATGAGCAGTTCTTC